Described below is a single T cell receptor beta chain sequence and its context. Its specificity is unknown. Researchers report immunoSEQ v3.0 was run at survey level. Sequencing used immunoSEQ multiplex PCR; TCRdb keeps in-frame clones, though not all of them. The sample consists of roughly 20,000 clones, 88% of them appearing once. The entry originates in a study of long-term antiretroviral therapy in people with HIV. The CDR3 length is 15 residues. Per germline, CDR1 SGHAT and CDR2 FQNNGV. The germline V and J ends were trimmed by 0 bases and 1 base, with 8 bases remaining between them. General study findings and limits: Narrower CDR3 length ranges marked HIV repertoires relative to controls. Blood sampling spanned 2004 to 2017, possibly under older ART regimens.

Sequenced material: unsorted PBMCs, taken 2.3 years after starting antiretroviral therapy. The chain employs TRBV11-2 and TRBJ2-3, with D perhaps matching TRBD2 (6 bases). The origin of this receptor is a man aged 55-75 years with HIV. The CDR3 region has the DNA TGTGCCAGCAGCTTAGAGGAGGGAGGCACAGATACGCAGTATTTT. Amino acid sequence: CASSLEEGGTDTQYF.